The 16 T cell receptor beta chains in this list originate from one sample, sequenced in a study of blood T cell repertoires in COVID-19. The method was immunoSEQ multiplex PCR; TCRdb's version includes in-frame clones alone and lacks a portion of them. Among approximately 50,000 clones listed, about 79% were seen once. The sequenced sample was peripheral blood. These TCRs come from a human donor in a cohort sampled during active COVID-19.

This clone has only a few counts. This sequence joins TRBV15 and TRBJ2-7; 9 bases are a match to TRBD1. J lost 5 bases, V lost 1 base, and 6 bases had no gene match. This CDR3 spans 15 amino acids. Germline values: CDR1 LNHNV, CDR2 YYDKDF (reference sequence). The CDR3 bases are TGTGCCACCAGCAGAGCGCGGACAGGGGTGAACGAGCAGTACTTC. Protein: CATSRARTGVNEQYF.

The sample holds one count of this clone. The rearrangement links TRBV7-2 to TRBJ2-3; D gene ambiguous. Trimming removed 1 base at V and 2 bases at J, with 7 bases between. The CDR3 length is 14 residues. Germline V gives CDR1 SGHTA, CDR2 FQGNSA. The CDR3 here is CASSLVGSTDTQYF. The CDR3 DNA follows: TGTGCCAGCAGCTTAGTTGGCTCCACAGATACGCAGTATTTT. Based on the CDR3 plus reference TRBV7-2 and TRBJ2-3, the full variable domain is GAGVSQSPSNKVTEKGKDVELRCDPISGHTALYWYRQSLGQGLEFLIYFQGNSAPDKSGLPSDRFSAERTGGSVSTLTIQRTQQEDSAVYLCASSLVGSTDTQYFGPGTRLTVL.

With regard to this clone: Other DNA sequences within the sample encode an identical CDR3. The J gene is TRBJ1-3, the V gene TRBV9, with D uncertain. CDR1 and CDR2 from the germline V gene are SGDLS and YYNGEE. The V end lost 4 bases, the J end lost 4 bases, and 6 bases lay between the germline ends. The length of the CDR3 is 12 residues. Written as DNA, the CDR3 is TGTGCCAGCAGCCCGCGCGGAAACACCATATATTTT. Its protein is CASSPRGNTIYF.

This clone appeared a few times. The genes are TRBV19 and TRBJ1-5; D possibly corresponds to TRBD1 (5 bases). Germline assignment: CDR1 LNHDA and CDR2 SQIVND (reference sequence). The CDR3 is 13 residues long. With 5 bases removed from V and 7 bases from J, the gap between germline ends came to 12 bases. Written as DNA, the CDR3 is TGTGCCAGTAGTCGCCAGGGTGACCAGCCCCAGCATTTT. It translates to CASSRQGDQPQHF.

A few counts support this clone. V is TRBV28 and J is TRBJ1-6; 7 nucleotides match TRBD1. The CDR3 spans 14 residues. The V segment lost 6 bases and the J segment 12 bases; nucleotides outside the gene matches: 11. The germline gives CDR1 MDHEN, CDR2 SYDVKM. Here the CDR3 reads CASSTSTGRLPLHF. The CDR3 DNA follows: TGTGCCAGCAGCACCTCGACAGGGAGATTACCCCTCCACTTT.

The gene calls are TRBV5-1 and TRBJ1-2, with D tentatively TRBD1 (6 bases). Per the germline V gene, CDR1 is SGHRS and CDR2 is YFSETQ. The CDR3 is 11 amino acids. Trimming removed 6 bases from V and 8 bases from J, with 11 bases in between. CDR3 residues: CASTLGQGYTF. The CDR3 DNA follows: TGCGCCAGCACCCTGGGACAAGGCTACACCTTC.

The CDR3 DNA reads as TGCGCCAGCAGCTTGGCGACAGGGGGGAGTGGAGATACGCAGTATTTT. This translates into CASSLATGGSGDTQYF. V gene TRBV5-1 combines with J gene TRBJ2-3; 9 bases fit TRBD1. The CDR3 is made up of 16 amino acids. V was pared by 0 bases and J by 5 bases, with 7 bases of the junction left unmatched. Germline CDR1 reads SGHRS; CDR2 reads YFSETQ.

This chain joins TRBV7-2 and TRBJ2-7, with D possibly TRBD2 on 6 matching bases. This CDR3 region has 14 residues. Per germline, CDR1 SGHTA and CDR2 FQGNSA. V was trimmed by 7 bases and J by 4 bases, leaving 17 bases between them. The DNA for the CDR3 is TGTGCCAGCAAGCCTCCCGACAGCGGGTACGAGCAGTACTTC. Its protein is CASKPPDSGYEQYF.

A remark on this clone: One junction end disagrees with the germline gene, perhaps due to a read error. The V gene is TRBV7-7, the J gene TRBJ2-5; 8 positions match TRBD2. The CDR3 is 15 residues long. Germline V gene lookup returns CDR1 SSHAT and CDR2 FNYEAQ (reference sequence). CDR3 residues: CASSFGAGGGETQYF. In DNA, the CDR3 is TGTGCTAGCAGCTTCGGGGCGGGAGGAGGTGAGACCCAGTACTTC.

The chain joins TRBV27 to TRBJ2-6; 8 nucleotides align to TRBD1. V shed 8 bases, J shed 2 bases, and the junction held 11 bases outside the gene matches. The length of the CDR3 is 17 residues. Germline assignment: CDR1 MNHEY and CDR2 SMNVEV (reference sequence). The CDR3 coding sequence is TGTGCCAGCGGGGGCACAGGGGGACTCACTGGGGCCAACGTCCTGACTTTC. Amino acid sequence: CASGGTGGLTGANVLTF. Drawing the rest from reference TRBV27 and TRBJ2-6, the complete variable domain is EAQVTQNPRYLITVTGKKLTVTCSQNMNHEYMSWYRQDPGLGLRQIYYSMNVEVTDKGDVPEGYKVSRKEKRNFPLILESPSPNQTSLYFCASGGTGGLTGANVLTFGAGSRLTVL.

The V and J genes are TRBV6-5 and TRBJ2-6; 7 nucleotides agree with TRBD1. Trimming cost V 10 bases and J 4 bases; bases outside gene matches: 7. The CDR3 is 14 amino acids. Per the germline V gene, CDR1 is MNHEY and CDR2 is SVGAGI. DNA for the CDR3: TGTGCCATAAATGACAGGGCCGGGGCCAACGTCCTGACTTTC. Amino acid sequence: CAINDRAGANVLTF.

The J gene is TRBJ1-5, the V gene TRBV27; D gene ambiguous. This CDR3 is 13 amino acids long. Germline CDR1 MNHEY, CDR2 SMNVEV (reference sequence). Trimming left V 8 bases short and J 2 bases short, with 10 bases between. CDR3 nucleotide sequence: TGTGCCAGCCGAGCCTTTGGCAATCAGCCCCAGCATTTT. Its protein is CASRAFGNQPQHF.

The chain uses TRBV28 and TRBJ2-7; 12 bases agree with TRBD2. The V and J ends lost 5 bases and 7 bases, in that order; junction bases with no gene match: 9. The CDR3 loop spans 15 amino acids. The germline V gene encodes CDR1 MDHEN and CDR2 SYDVKM. This chain's CDR3 is CASSQTSGGRREQYF. The DNA for the CDR3 is TGTGCCAGCAGTCAGACTAGCGGGGGCCGCCGGGAGCAGTACTTC. The entire variable domain, with the rest obtained from reference TRBV28 and TRBJ2-7, is as follows: DVKVTQSSRYLVKRTGEKVFLECVQDMDHENMFWYRQDPGLGLRLIYFSYDVKMKEKGDIPEGYSVSREKKERFSLILESASTNQTSMYLCASSQTSGGRREQYFGPGTRLTVT.

A single count supports this clone. This chain uses TRBV9 with TRBJ2-2, with D uncertain. V lost 2 bases and J 6 bases, leaving 14 bases between the germline ends. Germline loops: CDR1 SGDLS, CDR2 YYNGEE. CDR3 length: 15 residues. The CDR3 protein is CASSVRPLLPGELFF. DNA of the CDR3: TGTGCCAGCAGCGTGAGGCCCCTATTGCCCGGGGAGCTGTTTTTT.

This clone was counted once. This chain links TRBV7-3 with TRBJ2-7; 8 bases are a match to TRBD2. Trimming took 0 bases from V and 7 from J; bases not matched to a gene: 2. The CDR3 has 13 amino acids. Germline V gene sequence: CDR1 SGHTA, CDR2 FQGTGA. CDR3 DNA: TGTGCCAGCAGCTTAACGGGCGGGAGGGAGCAGTACTTC. It is translated as CASSLTGGREQYF. The full variable domain, rest sourced from reference TRBV7-3 and TRBJ2-7, is GAGVSQTPSNKVTEKGKYVELRCDPISGHTALYWYRQSLGQGPEFLIYFQGTGAADDSGLPNDRFFAVRPEGSVSTLKIQRTERGDSAVYLCASSLTGGREQYFGPGTRLTVT.

V usage is TRBV5-6 and J usage is TRBJ2-1; TRBD2 might be the D (6 bases). Germline V gene sequence: CDR1 SGHDT, CDR2 YYEEEE. The V end lost 4 bases, the J end lost 1 base, and 6 bases lay between the germline ends. The CDR3 runs to 13 residues. The DNA for the CDR3 is TGTGCCAGCAGCGGGGGGTCCTACAATGAGCAGTTCTTC. Its protein product is CASSGGSYNEQFF.